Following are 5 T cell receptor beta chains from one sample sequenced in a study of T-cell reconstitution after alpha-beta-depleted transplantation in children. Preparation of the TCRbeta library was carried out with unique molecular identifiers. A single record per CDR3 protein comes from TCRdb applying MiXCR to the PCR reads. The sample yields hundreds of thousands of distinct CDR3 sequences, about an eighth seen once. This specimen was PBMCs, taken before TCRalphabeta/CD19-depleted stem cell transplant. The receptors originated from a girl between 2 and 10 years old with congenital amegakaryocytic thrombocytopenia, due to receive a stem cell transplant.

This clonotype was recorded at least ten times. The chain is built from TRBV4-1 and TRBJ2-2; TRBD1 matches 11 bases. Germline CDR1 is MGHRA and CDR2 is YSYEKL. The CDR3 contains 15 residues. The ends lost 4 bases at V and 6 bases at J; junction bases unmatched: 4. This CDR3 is CASSRGQGVSGELFF. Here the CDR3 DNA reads TGCGCCAGCAGCCGGGGACAGGGGGTTTCCGGGGAGCTGTTTTTT.

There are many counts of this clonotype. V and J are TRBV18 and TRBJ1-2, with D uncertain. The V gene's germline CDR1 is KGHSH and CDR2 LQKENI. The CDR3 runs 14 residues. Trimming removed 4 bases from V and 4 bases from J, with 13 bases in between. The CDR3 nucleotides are TGTGCCAGCTCACGGGGATTATTCGGCTATGGCTACACCTTC. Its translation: CASSRGLFGYGYTF.

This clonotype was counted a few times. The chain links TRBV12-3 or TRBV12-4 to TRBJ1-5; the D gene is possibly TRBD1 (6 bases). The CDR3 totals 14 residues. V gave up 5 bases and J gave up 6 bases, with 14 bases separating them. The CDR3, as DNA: TGTGCCAGCAGTACCACAGGGAAAGGTCAGCCCCAGCATTTT. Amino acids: CASSTTGKGQPQHF.

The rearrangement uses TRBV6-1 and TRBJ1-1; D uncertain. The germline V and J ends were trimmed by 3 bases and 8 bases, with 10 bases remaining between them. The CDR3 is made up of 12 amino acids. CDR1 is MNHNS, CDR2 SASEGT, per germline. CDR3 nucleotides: TGTGCCAGCAGTGACGGGAGGTCGGAAGCTTTCTTT. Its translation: CASSDGRSEAFF.

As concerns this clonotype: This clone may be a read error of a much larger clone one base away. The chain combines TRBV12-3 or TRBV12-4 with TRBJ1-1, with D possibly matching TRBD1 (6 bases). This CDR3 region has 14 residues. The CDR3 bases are TGTGCCAGCCCCCCCGAAGAGGGGGTTGATGAAGCTTCCTTT. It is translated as CASPPEEGVDEASF.